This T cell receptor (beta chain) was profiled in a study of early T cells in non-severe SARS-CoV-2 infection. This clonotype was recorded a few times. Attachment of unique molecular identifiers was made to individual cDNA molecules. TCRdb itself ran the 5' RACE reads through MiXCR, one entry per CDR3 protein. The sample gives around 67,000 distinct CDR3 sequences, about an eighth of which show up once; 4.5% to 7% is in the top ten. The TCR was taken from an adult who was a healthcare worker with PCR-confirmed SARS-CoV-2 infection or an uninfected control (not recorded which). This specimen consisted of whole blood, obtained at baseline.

The CDR3 region is CASSPRDSRIHEQYF. CDR3 nucleotide sequence: TGTGCCAGCTCACCCCGGGACAGTAGAATCCACGAGCAGTACTTC. The chain carries TRBV18 and TRBJ2-7; the match to TRBD1 covers 7 bases. The junction had 10 bases not matched to a gene; V was cut back by 3 bases and J by 5 bases. The CDR3 contains 15 residues. Germline CDR1 and CDR2: KGHSH and LQKENI.